This T cell receptor beta chain was identified in a study of blood T cell repertoires in COVID-19. Germline V gene sequence: CDR1 DFQATT, CDR2 SNEGSKA (reference sequence). Unmatched junction bases numbered 7, after V lost 3 bases and J lost 2 bases. This CDR3 contains 15 residues. TCRdb's table, derived via immunoSEQ multiplex PCR, lists solely in-frame clones and lacks some. Among some 120,000 clones listed, less than 85% were seen once. The sample consisted of peripheral blood. The chain has TRBV20-1 and TRBJ1-2; 9 bases line up with TRBD1. The clonotype comes from a human donor with acute or convalescent COVID-19. The donor label of this sample is uncertain. The CDR3 DNA reads as TGCAGTGCTAGTCTACAGGGGGCAGTAAACTATGGCTACACCTTC. Translation: CSASLQGAVNYGYTF.